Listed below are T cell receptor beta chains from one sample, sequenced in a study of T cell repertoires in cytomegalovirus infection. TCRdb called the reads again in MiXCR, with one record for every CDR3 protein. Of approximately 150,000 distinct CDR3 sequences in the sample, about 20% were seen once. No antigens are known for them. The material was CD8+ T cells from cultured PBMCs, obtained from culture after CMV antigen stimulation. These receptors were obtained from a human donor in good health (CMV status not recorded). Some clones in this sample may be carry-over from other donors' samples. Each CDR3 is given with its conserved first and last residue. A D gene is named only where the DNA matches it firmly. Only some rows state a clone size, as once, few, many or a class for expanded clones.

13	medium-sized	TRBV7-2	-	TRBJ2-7	CASSLARGREQYF	TGTGCTAGCAGTCTAGCGAGGGGGCGCGAGCAGTACTTC
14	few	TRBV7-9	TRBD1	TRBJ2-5	CASSLPGQQETQYF	TGTGCCAGCAGCCTCCCGGGACAGCAAGAGACCCAGTACTTC
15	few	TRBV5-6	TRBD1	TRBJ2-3	CASSWGTGSADTQYF	TGTGCCAGCAGCTGGGGGACAGGTAGCGCAGATACGCAGTATTTT
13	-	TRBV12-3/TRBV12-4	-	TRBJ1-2	CASSLSTSYGYTF	TGTGCCAGCAGTTTAAGTACGAGCTATGGCTACACCTTC
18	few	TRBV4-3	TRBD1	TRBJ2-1	CASSQVTTGAPPYNEQFF	TGCGCCAGCAGCCAAGTTACTACAGGGGCCCCACCCTACAATGAGCAGTTCTTC
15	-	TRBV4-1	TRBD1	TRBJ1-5	CASSQDGTGNQPQHF	TGCGCCAGCAGCCAAGACGGGACAGGGAATCAGCCCCAGCATTTT
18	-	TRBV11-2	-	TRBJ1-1	CASSPPWGGGGEVTEAFF	TGTGCCAGCAGCCCTCCATGGGGCGGGGGGGGTGAGGTTACTGAAGCTTTCTTT
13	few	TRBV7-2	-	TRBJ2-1	CASSLVVDNEQFF	TGTGCCAGCAGCTTAGTGGTTGACAATGAGCAGTTCTTC
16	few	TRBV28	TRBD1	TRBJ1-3	CASSLRGQRSGNTIYF	TGTGCCAGCAGTCTCCGGGGACAGCGCTCTGGAAACACCATATATTTT
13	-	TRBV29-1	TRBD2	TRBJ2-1	CSDGTSGYNEQFF	TGCAGCGACGGGACTAGCGGGTACAATGAGCAGTTCTTC
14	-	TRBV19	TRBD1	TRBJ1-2	CATPRGQGPYGYTF	TGTGCCACTCCCAGGGGACAGGGACCCTATGGCTACACCTTC
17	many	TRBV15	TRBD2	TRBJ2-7	CATSSPQGLAGGYEQYF	TGTGCCACCAGCAGCCCCCAGGGACTAGCGGGGGGGTACGAGCAGTACTTC
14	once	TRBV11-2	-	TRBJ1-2	CASSLLVADYGYTF	TGTGCCAGCAGCTTGCTTGTGGCAGATTATGGCTACACCTTC
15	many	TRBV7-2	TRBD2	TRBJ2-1	CASSPAGGPYNEQFF	TGTGCCAGCAGCCCAGCGGGGGGGCCATACAATGAGCAGTTCTTC
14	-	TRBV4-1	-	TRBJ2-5	CASSPGTYKETQYF	TGCGCCAGCAGCCCCGGGACATACAAAGAGACCCAGTACTTC
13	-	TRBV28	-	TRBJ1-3	CASKISSGNTIYF	TGTGCCAGCAAAATCAGCTCTGGAAACACCATATATTTT
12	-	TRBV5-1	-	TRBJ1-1	CASNIDNTEAFF	TGCGCCAGCAATATTGACAACACTGAAGCTTTCTTT
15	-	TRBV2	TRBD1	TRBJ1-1	CASSGQGRLGTEAFF	TGTGCCAGCAGTGGACAGGGGCGGTTGGGTACTGAAGCTTTCTTT
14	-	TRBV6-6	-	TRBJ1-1	CASSYQEMNTEAFF	TGTGCCAGCAGTTATCAGGAAATGAACACTGAAGCTTTCTTT
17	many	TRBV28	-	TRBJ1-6	CASSLSTVVGRYSPLHF	TGTGCCAGCAGTTTATCGACGGTAGTAGGCCGATATTCACCCCTCCACTTT
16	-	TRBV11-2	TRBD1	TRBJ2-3	CASSPSGQGATDTQYF	TGTGCCAGCAGCCCGAGCGGACAGGGGGCAACAGATACGCAGTATTTT
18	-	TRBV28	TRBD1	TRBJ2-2	CASSPPTRTGAYTGELFF	TGTGCCAGCAGTCCTCCAACCAGGACAGGGGCCTACACCGGGGAGCTGTTTTTT
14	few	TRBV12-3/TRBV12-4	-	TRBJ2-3	CASSQRVSTDTQYF	TGTGCCAGCAGTCAGCGGGTCAGCACAGATACGCAGTATTTT
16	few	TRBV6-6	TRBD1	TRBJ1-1	CASSSDRGAVAAEAFF	TGTGCCAGCAGTTCGGACAGGGGCGCAGTAGCTGCTGAAGCTTTCTTT
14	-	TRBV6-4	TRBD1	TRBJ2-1	CASEDRGRSNEQFF	TGTGCCAGCGAAGACAGGGGGCGTAGTAATGAGCAGTTCTTC
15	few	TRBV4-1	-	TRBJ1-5	CASSQEEFSNQPQHF	TGCGCCAGCAGCCAAGAGGAATTCAGCAATCAGCCCCAGCATTTT
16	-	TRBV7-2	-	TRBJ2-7	CASSLGGGANEDEQYF	TGTGCCAGCAGCTTAGGTGGGGGGGCAAATGAGGACGAGCAGTACTTC
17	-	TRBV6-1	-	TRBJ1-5	CASSEAYGSRGNQPQHF	TGTGCCAGCAGTGAAGCATACGGATCCCGAGGAAATCAGCCCCAGCATTTT
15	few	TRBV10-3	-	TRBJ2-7	CAISGGTTKRYEQYF	TGTGCCATCAGTGGGGGGACAACGAAGCGCTACGAGCAGTACTTC
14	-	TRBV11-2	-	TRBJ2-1	CASSLNPPGGEQFF	TGTGCCAGCAGCTTAAACCCTCCAGGCGGTGAGCAGTTCTTC
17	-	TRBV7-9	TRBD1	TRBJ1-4	CASSPRDRGQANEKLFF	TGTGCCAGCAGCCCGAGGGACAGGGGGCAAGCTAATGAAAAACTGTTTTTT
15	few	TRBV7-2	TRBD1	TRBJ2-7	CASSLGVGQAYEQYF	TGTGCCAGCAGCTTAGGAGTGGGACAGGCCTACGAGCAGTACTTC
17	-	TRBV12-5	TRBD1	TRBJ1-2	CASVLDRGFRVKYGYTF	TGTGCTAGTGTCCTTGACAGGGGCTTTAGGGTTAAATATGGCTACACCTTC
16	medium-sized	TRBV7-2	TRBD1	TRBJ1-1	CASSEGDRLLNTEAFF	TGTGCCAGCAGCGAAGGGGACAGACTCCTGAACACTGAAGCTTTCTTT
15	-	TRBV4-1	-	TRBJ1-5	CASSQVRGSNQPQHF	TGCGCCAGCAGCCAAGTACGGGGGAGCAATCAGCCCCAGCATTTT
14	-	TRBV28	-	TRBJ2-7	CASSDLGNNYEQYF	TGTGCCAGCAGTGACCTCGGGAATAACTACGAGCAGTACTTC
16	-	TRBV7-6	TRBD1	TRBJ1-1	CASSLGQGALATEAFF	TGTGCCAGCAGCCTGGGACAGGGGGCGCTGGCCACTGAAGCTTTCTTT
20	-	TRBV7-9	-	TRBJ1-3	CASSSYPGHLQPSSGNTIYF	TGTGCCAGCAGCTCATATCCGGGACACCTACAACCCTCCTCTGGAAACACCATATATTTT
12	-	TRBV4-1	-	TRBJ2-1	CASGGAGNEQFF	TGCGCCAGCGGGGGGGCAGGCAATGAGCAGTTCTTC
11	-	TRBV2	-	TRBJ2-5	CAIGGKETQYF	TGTGCCATTGGGGGTAAAGAGACCCAGTACTTC
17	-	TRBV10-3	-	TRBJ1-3	CAISDLLQEWKGRSIYF	TGTGCCATCAGTGACCTATTACAGGAGTGGAAGGGAAGGTCCATATATTTT